This note documents a single T cell receptor (beta chain) sequence. This sample stems from a study of blood T cell repertoires in COVID-19. Study background: Material from acute and convalescent COVID-19 was sourced from the United States, Italy and Spain. T cells, B-cell-depleted T cells, or PBMCs provided the cDNA or gDNA that served as material.

Seattle's enrolled individuals joined amid active infection and were then monitored longitudinally. The CDR3 covers 13 residues. The ends lost 7 bases at V and 4 bases at J; junction bases unmatched: 5. Germline values: CDR1 SGHTS, CDR2 YDEGEE. Only in-frame clones appear in the TCRdb table, and some are missing; sequencing was by immunoSEQ multiplex PCR. The table has 270,000 or so clones, approximately 89% seen once. This TCR derives from a woman aged 25 to 45 with COVID-19, enrolled during active disease. The sample was peripheral blood. The chain combines TRBV5-8 with TRBJ1-2, with 9 bases lining up with TRBD1. The CDR3 sequence is CASEQGAGYGYTF. CDR3 DNA sequence: TGTGCCAGCGAACAGGGGGCGGGCTATGGCTACACCTTC.